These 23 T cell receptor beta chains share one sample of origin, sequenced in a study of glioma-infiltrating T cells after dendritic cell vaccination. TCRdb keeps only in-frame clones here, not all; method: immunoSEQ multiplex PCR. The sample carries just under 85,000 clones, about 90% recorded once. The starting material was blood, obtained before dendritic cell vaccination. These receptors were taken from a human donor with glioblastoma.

CDR3 in amino acids: CASSRGLGNADTQYF. Here the CDR3 DNA reads TGTGCCAGCAGCCGAGGACTAGGGAATGCAGATACGCAGTATTTT. The J gene is TRBJ2-3, the V gene TRBV11-2; 7 nucleotides match TRBD2. Germline values: CDR1 SGHAT, CDR2 FQNNGV. The junction had 9 bases not matched to a gene; V was cut back by 5 bases and J by 4 bases. The CDR3 is made up of 15 amino acids.

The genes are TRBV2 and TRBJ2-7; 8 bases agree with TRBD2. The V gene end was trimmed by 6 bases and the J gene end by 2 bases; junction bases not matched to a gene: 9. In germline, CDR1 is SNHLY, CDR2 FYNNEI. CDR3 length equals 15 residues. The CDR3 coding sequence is TGTGCCAGCAGCCCCCAGACTAGCGAGACCTACGAGCAGTACTTC. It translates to CASSPQTSETYEQYF.

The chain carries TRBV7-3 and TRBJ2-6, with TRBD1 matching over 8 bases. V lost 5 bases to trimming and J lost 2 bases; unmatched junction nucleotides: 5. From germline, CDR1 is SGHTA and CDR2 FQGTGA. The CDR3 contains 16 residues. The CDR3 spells CASSIPTGAGANVLTF. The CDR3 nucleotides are TGTGCCAGCAGCATCCCGACAGGGGCTGGGGCCAACGTCCTGACTTTC.

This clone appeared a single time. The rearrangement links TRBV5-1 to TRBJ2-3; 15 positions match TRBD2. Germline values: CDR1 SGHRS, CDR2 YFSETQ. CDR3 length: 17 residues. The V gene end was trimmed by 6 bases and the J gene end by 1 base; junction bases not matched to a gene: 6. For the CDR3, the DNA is TGCGCCAGCAACTCCGGACTAGCGGGAGGGGGCACAGATACGCAGTATTTT. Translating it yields CASNSGLAGGGTDTQYF.

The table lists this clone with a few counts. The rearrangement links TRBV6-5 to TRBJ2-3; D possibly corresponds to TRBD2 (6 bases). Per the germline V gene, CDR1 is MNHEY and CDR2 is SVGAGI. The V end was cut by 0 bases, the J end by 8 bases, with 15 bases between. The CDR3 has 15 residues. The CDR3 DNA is TGTGCCAGCAGTTACTCGATCCGTCTCGGGGGTACGCAGTATTTT. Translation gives CASSYSIRLGGTQYF.

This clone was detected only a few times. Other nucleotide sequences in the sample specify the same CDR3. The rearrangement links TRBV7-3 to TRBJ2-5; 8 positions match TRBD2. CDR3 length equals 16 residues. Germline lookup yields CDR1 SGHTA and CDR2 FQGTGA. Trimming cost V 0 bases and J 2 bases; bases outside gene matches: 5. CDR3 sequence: CASSLTVTSGQETQYF. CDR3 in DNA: TGTGCCAGCAGCTTAACGGTTACTAGCGGACAAGAGACCCAGTACTTC. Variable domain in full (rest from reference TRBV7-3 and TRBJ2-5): GAGVSQTPSNKVTEKGKYVELRCDPISGHTALYWYRQSLGQGPEFLIYFQGTGAADDSGLPNDRFFAVRPEGSVSTLKIQRTERGDSAVYLCASSLTVTSGQETQYFGPGTRLLVL.

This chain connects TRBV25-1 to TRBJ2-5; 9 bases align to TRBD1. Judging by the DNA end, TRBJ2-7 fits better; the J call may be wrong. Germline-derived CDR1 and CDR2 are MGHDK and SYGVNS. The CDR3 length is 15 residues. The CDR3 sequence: CASSEGQGTFYEQYF. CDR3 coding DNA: TGTGCCAGCAGTGAAGGACAGGGGACTTTCTACGAGCAGTACTTC.

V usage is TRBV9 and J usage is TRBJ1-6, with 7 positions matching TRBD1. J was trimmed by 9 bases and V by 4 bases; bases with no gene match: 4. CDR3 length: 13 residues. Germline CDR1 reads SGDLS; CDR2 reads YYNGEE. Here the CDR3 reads CASSQGDRSPLHF. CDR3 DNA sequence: TGTGCCAGCAGCCAGGGGGACCGTTCACCCCTCCACTTT.

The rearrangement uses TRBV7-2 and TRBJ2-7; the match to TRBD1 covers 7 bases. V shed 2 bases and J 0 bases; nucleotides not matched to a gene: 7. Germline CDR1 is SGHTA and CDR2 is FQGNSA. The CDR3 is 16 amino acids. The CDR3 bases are TGTGCCAGCAGCTTAATTGGGACAGCAAGCTCCTACGAGCAGTACTTC. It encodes CASSLIGTASSYEQYF.

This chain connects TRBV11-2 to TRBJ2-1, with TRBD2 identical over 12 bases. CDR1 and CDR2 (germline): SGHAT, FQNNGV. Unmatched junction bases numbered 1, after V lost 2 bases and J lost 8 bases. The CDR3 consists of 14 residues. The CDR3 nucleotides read TGTGCCAGCAGCTTACTAGCGGGGGGGGATGAGCAGTTCTTC. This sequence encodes CASSLLAGGDEQFF. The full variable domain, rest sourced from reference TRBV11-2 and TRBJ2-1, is EAGVAQSPRYKIIEKRQSVAFWCNPISGHATLYWYQQILGQGPKLLIQFQNNGVVDDSQLPKDRFSAERLKGVDSTLKIQPAKLEDSAVYLCASSLLAGGDEQFFGPGTRLTVL.

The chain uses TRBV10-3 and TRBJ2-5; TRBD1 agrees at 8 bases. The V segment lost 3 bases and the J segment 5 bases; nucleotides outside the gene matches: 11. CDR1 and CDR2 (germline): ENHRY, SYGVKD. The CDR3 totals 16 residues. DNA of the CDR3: TGTGCCATCAGTGATTCGGACAGGGTAGACCGCGAGACCCAGTACTTC. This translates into CAISDSDRVDRETQYF.

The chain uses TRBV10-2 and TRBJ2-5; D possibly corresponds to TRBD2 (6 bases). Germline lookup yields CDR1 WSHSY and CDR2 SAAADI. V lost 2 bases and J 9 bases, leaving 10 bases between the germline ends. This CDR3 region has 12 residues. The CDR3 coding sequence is TGCGCCAGCAGTGAGCCTGGGACTCCCCAGTACTTC. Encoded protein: CASSEPGTPQYF.

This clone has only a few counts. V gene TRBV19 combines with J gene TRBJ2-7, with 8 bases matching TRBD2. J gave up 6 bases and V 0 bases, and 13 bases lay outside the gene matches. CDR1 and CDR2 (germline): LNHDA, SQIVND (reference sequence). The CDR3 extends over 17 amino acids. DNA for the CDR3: TGTGCCAGTAGTATAGATCAACGGGGGGGCAGGATCGCCGAGCAGTACTTC. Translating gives CASSIDQRGGRIAEQYF.

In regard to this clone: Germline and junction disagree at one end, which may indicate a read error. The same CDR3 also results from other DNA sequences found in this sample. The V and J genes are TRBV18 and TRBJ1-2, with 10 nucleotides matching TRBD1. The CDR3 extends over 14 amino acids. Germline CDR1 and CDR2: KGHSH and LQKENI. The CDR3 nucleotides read TGTGCCAGCTCACCAGGGACAGGGGCCTATGGCTACACTTTC. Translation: CASSPGTGAYGYTF.

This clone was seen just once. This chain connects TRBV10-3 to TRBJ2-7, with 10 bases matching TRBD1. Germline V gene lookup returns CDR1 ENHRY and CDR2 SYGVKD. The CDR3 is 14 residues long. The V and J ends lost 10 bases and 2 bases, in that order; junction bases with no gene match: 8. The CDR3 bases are TGTGCCAGCGCCGGGACAGGGGCCCCCTACGAGCAGTACTTC. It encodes CASAGTGAPYEQYF.

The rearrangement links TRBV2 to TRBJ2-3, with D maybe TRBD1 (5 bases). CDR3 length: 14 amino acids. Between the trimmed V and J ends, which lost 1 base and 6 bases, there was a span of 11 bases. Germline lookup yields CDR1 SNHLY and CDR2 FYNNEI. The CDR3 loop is CASSEGAGRDTQYF. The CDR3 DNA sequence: TGTGCCAGCAGTGAAGGGGCAGGGCGGGATACGCAGTATTTT. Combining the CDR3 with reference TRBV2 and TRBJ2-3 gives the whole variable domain EPEVTQTPSHQVTQMGQEVILRCVPISNHLYFYWYRQILGQKVEFLVSFYNNEISEKSEIFDDQFSVERPDGSNFTLKIRSTKLEDSAMYFCASSEGAGRDTQYFGPGTRLTVL.

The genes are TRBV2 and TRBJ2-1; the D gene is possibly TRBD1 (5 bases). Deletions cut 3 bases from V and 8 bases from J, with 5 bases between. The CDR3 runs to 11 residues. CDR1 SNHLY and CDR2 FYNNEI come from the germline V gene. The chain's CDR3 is CASSDRDEQFF. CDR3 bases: TGTGCCAGCAGTGACAGGGATGAGCAGTTCTTC.

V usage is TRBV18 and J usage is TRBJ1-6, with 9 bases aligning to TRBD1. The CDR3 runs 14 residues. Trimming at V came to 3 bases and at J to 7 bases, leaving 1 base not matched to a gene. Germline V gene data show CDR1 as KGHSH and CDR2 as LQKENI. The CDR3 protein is CASSPGTGNSPLHF. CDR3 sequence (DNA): TGTGCCAGCTCACCCGGGACAGGGAATTCACCCCTCCACTTT.

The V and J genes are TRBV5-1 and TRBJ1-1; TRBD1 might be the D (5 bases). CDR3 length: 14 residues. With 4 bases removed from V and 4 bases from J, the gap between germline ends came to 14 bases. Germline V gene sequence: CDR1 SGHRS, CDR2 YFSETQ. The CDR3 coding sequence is TGCGCCAGCAGCCCGGGCTCCGGGGGCACTGAAGCTTTCTTT. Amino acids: CASSPGSGGTEAFF.

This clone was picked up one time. The CDR3 protein is CSVGDGEYQPQHF. In DNA, the CDR3 is TGCAGCGTCGGAGACGGGGAGTATCAGCCCCAGCATTTT. The genes are TRBV29-1 and TRBJ1-5; D ambiguous. Per the germline V gene, CDR1 is SQVTM and CDR2 is ANQGSEA. The CDR3 extends over 13 amino acids. V was shortened by 6 bases and J by 5 bases, with 14 bases between the two germline ends. Drawing the rest from reference TRBV29-1 and TRBJ1-5, the complete variable domain is SAVISQKPSRDICQRGTSLTIQCQVDSQVTMMFWYRQQPGQSLTLIATANQGSEATYESGFVIDKFPISRPNLTFSTLTVSNMSPEDSSIYLCSVGDGEYQPQHFGDGTRLSIL.

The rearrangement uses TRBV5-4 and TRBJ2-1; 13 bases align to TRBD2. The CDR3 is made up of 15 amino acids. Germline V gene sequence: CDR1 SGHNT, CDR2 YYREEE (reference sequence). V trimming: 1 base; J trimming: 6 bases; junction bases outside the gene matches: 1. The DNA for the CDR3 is TGTGCCAGCAGCTTGCGGACTAGCGGGGGCAATGAGCAGTTCTTC. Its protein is CASSLRTSGGNEQFF.

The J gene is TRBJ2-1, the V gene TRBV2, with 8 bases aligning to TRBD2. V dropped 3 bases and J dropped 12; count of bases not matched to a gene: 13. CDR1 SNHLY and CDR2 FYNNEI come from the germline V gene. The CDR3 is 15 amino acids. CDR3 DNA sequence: TGTGCCAGCAGTGAGTCGGGACTAGGAGTGGCGCGGCAGTTCTTC. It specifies CASSESGLGVARQFF.

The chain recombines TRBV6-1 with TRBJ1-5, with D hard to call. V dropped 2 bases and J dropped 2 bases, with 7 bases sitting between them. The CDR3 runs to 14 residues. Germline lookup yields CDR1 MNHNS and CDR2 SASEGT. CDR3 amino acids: CASSESGGNQPQHF. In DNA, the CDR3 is TGTGCCAGCAGTGAATCGGGAGGCAATCAGCCCCAGCATTTT.